A selection of T cell receptor beta chains follows, all from one sample in a study of OX40 agonist ivuxolimab in advanced cancers. Only in-frame clones appear in the TCRdb table, and some are missing; sequencing was by immunoSEQ multiplex PCR. The table records 90,000 to 100,000 clones, around 90% of them present only once. The source was CD4+ or CD8+ T cells sorted from blood, collected in a trial of the OX40 agonist ivuxolimab. These receptors were collected from an adult with an advanced solid tumor such as melanoma, head and neck, liver or kidney cancer. Each CDR3 is given with its conserved first and last residue. The D gene is left open where the match is weak. The size of a clone is reported for some rows only, either as once, few or many, or as a class for expanded clones.

v_call: TRBV7-3
clone_size: -
j_call: TRBJ2-3
d_call: TRBD2
cdr3_nt: TGTGCCAGCAGTATAGCGGGAGCTGGCACAGATACGCAGTATTTT
cdr3_aa: CASSIAGAGTDTQYF

v_call: TRBV5-4
clone_size: -
j_call: TRBJ2-3
d_call: -
cdr3_nt: TGTGCCAGCAGCTTGGCTACCTTTACAGATACGCAGTATTTT
cdr3_aa: CASSLATFTDTQYF

v_call: TRBV7-6
clone_size: -
j_call: TRBJ2-7
d_call: -
cdr3_nt: TGTGCCAGCAGCTCTCGACAGGCGGGTGAGCAGTACTTC
cdr3_aa: CASSSRQAGEQYF

v_call: TRBV4-2
clone_size: few
j_call: TRBJ1-3
d_call: TRBD1
cdr3_nt: TGTGCCAGCAGCCAAGGGGACAGGGGAAACACCATATATTTT
cdr3_aa: CASSQGDRGNTIYF

v_call: TRBV28
clone_size: once
j_call: TRBJ2-7
d_call: -
cdr3_nt: TGTGCCAGCAGAAGAGGGGTACTCTACGAGCAGTACTTC
cdr3_aa: CASRRGVLYEQYF

v_call: TRBV10-2
clone_size: few
j_call: TRBJ2-1
d_call: -
cdr3_nt: TGCGCCACCAACAGGGCCCTGAGCTCCTACAATGAGCAGTTCTTC
cdr3_aa: CATNRALSSYNEQFF

v_call: TRBV4-2
clone_size: -
j_call: TRBJ2-3
d_call: TRBD2
cdr3_nt: TGTGCCAGCAGCCAACCCTCCGCGGGGGTACCTAAGGGAGATACGCAGTATTTT
cdr3_aa: CASSQPSAGVPKGDTQYF

v_call: TRBV6-5
clone_size: -
j_call: TRBJ2-1
d_call: TRBD1
cdr3_nt: TGTGCCAGCAGTCGGACAGGGATTGAGCAGTTCTTC
cdr3_aa: CASSRTGIEQFF

v_call: TRBV18
clone_size: -
j_call: TRBJ1-5
d_call: -
cdr3_nt: TGTGCCAGCTCACCTGTACCCAATCAGCCCCAGCATTTT
cdr3_aa: CASSPVPNQPQHF

v_call: TRBV30
clone_size: -
j_call: TRBJ2-7
d_call: -
cdr3_nt: TGTGCCTGGAGCGGAGGGGTCTACGAGCAGTACTTC
cdr3_aa: CAWSGGVYEQYF

v_call: TRBV30
clone_size: -
j_call: TRBJ1-2
d_call: -
cdr3_nt: TGTGCCTGGAGTGTACGGCGGAACAACTATGGCTACACCTTC
cdr3_aa: CAWSVRRNNYGYTF

v_call: TRBV7-9
clone_size: -
j_call: TRBJ2-3
d_call: -
cdr3_nt: TGTGCCAGCAGCTTAGCGGGCTCCGATACGCAGTATTTT
cdr3_aa: CASSLAGSDTQYF

v_call: TRBV4-2
clone_size: -
j_call: TRBJ2-7
d_call: TRBD2
cdr3_nt: TGTGCCAGCAGCCCGGGACTAGGAAACTACGAGCAGTACTTC
cdr3_aa: CASSPGLGNYEQYF

v_call: TRBV15
clone_size: -
j_call: TRBJ2-7
d_call: -
cdr3_nt: TGTGCCACCAGCAATTCAGGGGCCCACGAGCAGTACTTC
cdr3_aa: CATSNSGAHEQYF

v_call: TRBV7-8
clone_size: -
j_call: TRBJ1-3
d_call: -
cdr3_nt: TGTGCCAGCAGCTTAGAGGGGAGGGGGGGATCTGGAAACACCATATATTTT
cdr3_aa: CASSLEGRGGSGNTIYF

v_call: TRBV13
clone_size: -
j_call: TRBJ2-7
d_call: -
cdr3_nt: TGTGCCAGCAGCTTAGGACGGTCATACGAGCAGTACTTC
cdr3_aa: CASSLGRSYEQYF

v_call: TRBV5-4
clone_size: -
j_call: TRBJ2-6
d_call: -
cdr3_nt: TGTGCCAGCAGCCCCGCTGGGGCCAACGTCCTGACTTTC
cdr3_aa: CASSPAGANVLTF

v_call: TRBV19
clone_size: -
j_call: TRBJ2-1
d_call: TRBD2
cdr3_nt: TGTGCCAGTAGTATTCGGCTAGCGGTCCCGGGAGATGAGCAGTTCTTC
cdr3_aa: CASSIRLAVPGDEQFF

v_call: TRBV4-2
clone_size: -
j_call: TRBJ1-2
d_call: TRBD1
cdr3_nt: TGTGCCAGCAGCCAGCGGGACAGTAACTACACCTTC
cdr3_aa: CASSQRDSNYTF

v_call: TRBV7-3
clone_size: -
j_call: TRBJ2-2
d_call: -
cdr3_nt: TGTGCCAGCAGCTTAGTGGCCACGAACACCGGGGAGCTGTTTTTT
cdr3_aa: CASSLVATNTGELFF

v_call: TRBV4-2
clone_size: few
j_call: TRBJ2-1
d_call: -
cdr3_nt: TGTGCCAGCAGCCAAGGCGTACTAGGGGTCTACAATGAGCAGTTCTTC
cdr3_aa: CASSQGVLGVYNEQFF

v_call: TRBV19
clone_size: -
j_call: TRBJ2-1
d_call: -
cdr3_nt: TGTGCCAGTAGTATGGCTCAGGGGATCTCCTACAATGAGCAGTTCTTC
cdr3_aa: CASSMAQGISYNEQFF

v_call: TRBV7-9
clone_size: -
j_call: TRBJ2-1
d_call: TRBD2
cdr3_nt: TGTGCCAGCAGCTTATTTGGCGGGGGGGTCGGCAATGAGCAGTTCTTC
cdr3_aa: CASSLFGGGVGNEQFF

v_call: TRBV5-1
clone_size: -
j_call: TRBJ2-5
d_call: TRBD2
cdr3_nt: TGCGCCAGCAGGCTAAGCGGGACTCAGTACCAAGAGACCCAGTACTTC
cdr3_aa: CASRLSGTQYQETQYF

v_call: TRBV2
clone_size: few
j_call: TRBJ1-5
d_call: -
cdr3_nt: TGTGCCAGCGGGTGGCAGAGTAATCAGCCCCAGCATTTT
cdr3_aa: CASGWQSNQPQHF

v_call: TRBV5-1
clone_size: -
j_call: TRBJ1-2
d_call: TRBD1
cdr3_nt: TGCGCCAGCAGCTTGGGACAGGGTAGGAACTATGGCTACACCTTC
cdr3_aa: CASSLGQGRNYGYTF

v_call: TRBV27
clone_size: -
j_call: TRBJ2-7
d_call: -
cdr3_nt: TGTGCCAGCAGTTTTGGGGATGCAACCTACGAGCAGTACTTC
cdr3_aa: CASSFGDATYEQYF

v_call: TRBV6-5
clone_size: once
j_call: TRBJ2-1
d_call: TRBD1
cdr3_nt: TGTGCCAGCAGAGACAGGGGGACCTACAATGAGCAGTTCTTC
cdr3_aa: CASRDRGTYNEQFF

v_call: TRBV6-1
clone_size: -
j_call: TRBJ2-1
d_call: TRBD2
cdr3_nt: TGTGCCAGCTGGACCGGGACGGCGGGAGGCAGTGAGCAGTTCTTC
cdr3_aa: CASWTGTAGGSEQFF

v_call: TRBV2
clone_size: -
j_call: TRBJ2-2
d_call: TRBD2
cdr3_nt: TGTGCCAGCAGTGGGCTAGCGGGAGGGAACGGGGAGCTGTTTTTT
cdr3_aa: CASSGLAGGNGELFF

v_call: TRBV5-1
clone_size: -
j_call: TRBJ2-6
d_call: -
cdr3_nt: TGCGCCAGCAGCTTACAGGGTACTGGGGCCAACGTCCTGACTTTC
cdr3_aa: CASSLQGTGANVLTF

v_call: TRBV2
clone_size: -
j_call: TRBJ2-1
d_call: TRBD1
cdr3_nt: TGTGCCAGGTCGACAGGGGGGAATGAGCAGTTCTTC
cdr3_aa: CARSTGGNEQFF

v_call: TRBV25-1
clone_size: few
j_call: TRBJ1-3
d_call: -
cdr3_nt: TGTGCCACCGCCTCTCTATCTGGAAACACCATATATTTT
cdr3_aa: CATASLSGNTIYF

v_call: TRBV30
clone_size: -
j_call: TRBJ2-3
d_call: TRBD2
cdr3_nt: TGTGCCTGGAGTGTTCGGACTGGACTAGCGACTAAAAGGTATTTT
cdr3_aa: CAWSVRTGLATKRYF

v_call: TRBV30
clone_size: once
j_call: TRBJ1-5
d_call: -
cdr3_nt: TGTGCCTGGAGTGTAGCAGGGGACCAGCCCCAGCATTTT
cdr3_aa: CAWSVAGDQPQHF

v_call: TRBV5-1
clone_size: -
j_call: TRBJ2-2
d_call: TRBD2
cdr3_nt: TGCGCCAGCAGCCGGACGGGGGGGCCGAGCACCGGGGAGCTGTTTTTT
cdr3_aa: CASSRTGGPSTGELFF

v_call: TRBV10-3
clone_size: -
j_call: TRBJ2-7
d_call: -
cdr3_nt: TGTGCCATCAGTGATATTAGCAGGGGAGGAAACGAGCAGTACTTC
cdr3_aa: CAISDISRGGNEQYF

v_call: TRBV7-8
clone_size: -
j_call: TRBJ2-7
d_call: -
cdr3_nt: TGTGCCAGCAGCTGGACGGATATTTACGAGCAGTACTTC
cdr3_aa: CASSWTDIYEQYF

v_call: TRBV5-1
clone_size: -
j_call: TRBJ2-7
d_call: TRBD2
cdr3_nt: TGCGCCAGCAGCTTTCTAGCGGGCTACGAGCAGTACTTC
cdr3_aa: CASSFLAGYEQYF

v_call: TRBV7-8
clone_size: few
j_call: TRBJ1-1
d_call: -
cdr3_nt: TGTGCCAGCAGCCCCCATGGGGGGAACACTGAAGCTTTCTTT
cdr3_aa: CASSPHGGNTEAFF

v_call: TRBV9
clone_size: -
j_call: TRBJ1-2
d_call: -
cdr3_nt: TGTGCCAGCAGCGAGACCGGCAGGGAAAACAATGGCTACACCTTC
cdr3_aa: CASSETGRENNGYTF

v_call: TRBV9
clone_size: once
j_call: TRBJ2-7
d_call: -
cdr3_nt: TGTGCCAGCAGCGTAGGAGCCGATACCTACGAGCAGTACTTC
cdr3_aa: CASSVGADTYEQYF

v_call: TRBV5-4
clone_size: once
j_call: TRBJ2-1
d_call: TRBD2
cdr3_nt: TGTGCCGGCAGCTCTCCAAAGCGGGGAATAGGCAATGAGCAGTTCTTC
cdr3_aa: CAGSSPKRGIGNEQFF

v_call: TRBV6-1
clone_size: -
j_call: TRBJ1-2
d_call: -
cdr3_nt: TGTGCCAGCAGTGCAGGGGCTCGCTATGGCTACACCTTC
cdr3_aa: CASSAGARYGYTF

v_call: TRBV10-3
clone_size: -
j_call: TRBJ1-2
d_call: -
cdr3_nt: TGTGCCATCAGTGAGGGCTTGGGAGAGGCTTTCGGCTACACCTTC
cdr3_aa: CAISEGLGEAFGYTF

v_call: TRBV15
clone_size: -
j_call: TRBJ2-3
d_call: TRBD1
cdr3_nt: TGTGCCACCAGCCGAGACAGGGGGCTGGTAGATACGCAGTATTTT
cdr3_aa: CATSRDRGLVDTQYF

v_call: TRBV9
clone_size: -
j_call: TRBJ2-7
d_call: TRBD2
cdr3_nt: TGTGCCAGCAGCGTAGGTGCTAGCGGGGCCTCCTACGAGCAGTACTTC
cdr3_aa: CASSVGASGASYEQYF